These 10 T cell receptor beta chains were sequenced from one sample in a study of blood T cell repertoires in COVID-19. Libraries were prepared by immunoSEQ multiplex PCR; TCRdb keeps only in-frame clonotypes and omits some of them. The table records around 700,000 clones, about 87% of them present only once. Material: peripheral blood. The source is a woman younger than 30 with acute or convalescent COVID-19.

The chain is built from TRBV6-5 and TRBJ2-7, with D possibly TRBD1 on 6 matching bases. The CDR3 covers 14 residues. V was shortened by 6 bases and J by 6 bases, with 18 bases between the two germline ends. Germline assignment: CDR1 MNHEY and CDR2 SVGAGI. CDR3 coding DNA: TGTGCCAGCAGCACCGGGACATCAGCTCTCGAGCAGTACTTC. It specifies CASSTGTSALEQYF.

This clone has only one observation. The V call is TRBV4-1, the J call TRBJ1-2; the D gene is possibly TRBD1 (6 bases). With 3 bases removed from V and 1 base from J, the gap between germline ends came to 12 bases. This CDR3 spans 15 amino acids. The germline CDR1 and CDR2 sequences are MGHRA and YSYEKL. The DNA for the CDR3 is TGCGCCAGCAGCCACGGACAGCCTATTAACTATGGCTACACCTTC. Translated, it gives CASSHGQPINYGYTF.

CDR3 residues: CASSSRGAAYEQYF. In nucleotides, the CDR3 is TGTGCCAGCAGCTCCCGTGGAGCTGCCTACGAGCAGTACTTC. The J gene is TRBJ2-7, the V gene TRBV6-5; D call uncertain. Trimming pared 6 bases from V and 2 bases from J, leaving 14 bases between. The CDR3 runs to 14 residues. Per germline, CDR1 MNHEY and CDR2 SVGAGI.

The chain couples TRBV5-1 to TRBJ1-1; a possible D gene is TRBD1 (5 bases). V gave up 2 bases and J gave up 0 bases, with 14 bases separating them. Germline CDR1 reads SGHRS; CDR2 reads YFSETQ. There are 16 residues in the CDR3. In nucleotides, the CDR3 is TGCGCCAGCAGCTTCTTAGGCGGGGGAATGAACACTGAAGCTTTCTTT. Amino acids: CASSFLGGGMNTEAFF. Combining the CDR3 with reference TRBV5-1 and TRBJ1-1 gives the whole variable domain KAGVTQTPRYLIKTRGQQVTLSCSPISGHRSVSWYQQTPGQGLQFLFEYFSETQRNKGNFPGRFSGRQFSNSRSEMNVSTLELGDSALYLCASSFLGGGMNTEAFFGQGTRLTVV.

The CDR3 region is CASSLGLSGELFF. CDR3 DNA: TGTGCCAGCAGCTTGGGCCTAAGCGGGGAGCTGTTTTTT. This sequence joins TRBV5-4 and TRBJ2-2; D is unresolved. V was pared by 0 bases and J by 7 bases, with 7 bases between. Germline values: CDR1 SGHNT, CDR2 YYREEE (reference sequence). The CDR3 sequence is 13 residues long.

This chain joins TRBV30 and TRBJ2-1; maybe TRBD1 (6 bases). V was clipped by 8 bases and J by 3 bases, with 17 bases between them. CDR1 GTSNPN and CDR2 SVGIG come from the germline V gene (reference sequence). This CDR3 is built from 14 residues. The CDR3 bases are TGTGCCGGGACCCCGGACAGAAACTACAATGAGCAGTTCTTC. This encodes CAGTPDRNYNEQFF.

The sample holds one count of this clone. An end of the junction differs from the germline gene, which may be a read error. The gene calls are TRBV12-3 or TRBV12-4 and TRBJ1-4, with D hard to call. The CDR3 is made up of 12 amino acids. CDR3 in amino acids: CASSSPRGLRIF. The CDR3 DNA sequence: TGTGCCAGCAGTTCCCCCCGAGGCCTCCGGATTTTT.

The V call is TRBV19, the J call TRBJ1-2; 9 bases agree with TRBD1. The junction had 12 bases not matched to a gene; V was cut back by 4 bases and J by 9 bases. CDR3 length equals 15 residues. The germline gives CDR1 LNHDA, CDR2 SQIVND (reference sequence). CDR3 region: CASSKGKQGAVSYTF. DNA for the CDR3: TGTGCCAGTAGTAAAGGCAAACAGGGGGCGGTTAGCTACACCTTC.

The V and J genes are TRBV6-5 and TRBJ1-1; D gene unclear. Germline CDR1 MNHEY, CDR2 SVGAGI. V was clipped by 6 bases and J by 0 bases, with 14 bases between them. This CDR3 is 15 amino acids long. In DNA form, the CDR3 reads TGTGCCAGCAGACCCACCACAGTCTTGAACACTGAAGCTTTCTTT. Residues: CASRPTTVLNTEAFF.

The CDR3 nucleotides read TGCGCCAGCAGCCAAGATTCCGGAGAGCCTAACTATGGCTACACCTTC. It is translated as CASSQDSGEPNYGYTF. The chain employs TRBV4-1 and TRBJ1-2; D is unclear. This CDR3 region has 16 residues. Germline CDR1 and CDR2: MGHRA and YSYEKL. V was clipped by 0 bases and J by 0 bases, with 11 bases between them.